One sample yielded the 5 T cell receptor beta chains listed below, sequenced in a study of regulatory T cells in long-lasting Graves disease (dated by TCRdb to 2020 to 2022). The time point label of this sample denotes: newly diagnosed GD, antithyroid drugs for less than 3 months. For both TCR sequencing and RNA sequencing, RNA was extracted from PBMCs in TRIzol. The library came from multiplex PCR. The sequencer listed for this sample is Illumina HiSeq 4000. To build TCR beta libraries, CDR3 regions were amplified by Arm-PCR using iRepertoire HTBI primers. The public reads were quality trimmed at Q25 with fastp and then assembled into clones with MiXCR by TCRdb, keeping productive beta chains. Entries are consolidated by CDR3 protein sequence, retaining the most common genes and DNA. In all, the sample holds under 450,000 distinct CDR3 sequences, and about a sixth of those were seen once. Over 20% of the sample comes from the top ten.

The sample was also reused in another study, on T cells in Graves' hyperthyroidism and ophthalmopathy.

Sample: peripheral blood mononuclear cells (PBMCs), taken at new diagnosis, from a patient treated with antithyroid drugs. These receptors all stem from a woman in her late teens or twenties with Graves disease. Donor details come from another sample of the same person, matched by shared clones.

The J gene is TRBJ1-4, the V gene TRBV28, with a weak D call TRBD1 (6 bases). The CDR3 runs to 15 residues. V lost 5 bases and J lost 3, with 13 bases in between. In germline, CDR1 is MDHEN, CDR2 SYDVKM. DNA of the CDR3: TGTGCCAGCAGTCTGAGGGGGGCGGCTAATGAAAAACTGTTTTTT. It yields the protein CASSLRGAANEKLFF.

This clonotype was recorded a few times. The rearrangement uses TRBV7-6 and TRBJ2-5; no firm D call. This CDR3 comprises 13 residues. Germline V lookup: CDR1 SGHVS, CDR2 FNYEAQ. Trimming left V 8 bases short and J 1 base short, with 11 bases between. CDR3 sequence (DNA): TGTGCCAGCTCCCCGGAGATCCAAGAGACCCAGTACTTC. It encodes CASSPEIQETQYF.

Concerning this clonotype itself: It differs at one base from a far larger clone, so likely a read error. CDR3 nucleotide sequence: TGTGCCAGCAGTCGGACAGGGAATGGCAATCAGCCCCAGCATTTT. This codes for CASSRTGNGNQPQHF. The chain is built from TRBV7-9 and TRBJ1-5, with 8 bases matching TRBD1. V dropped 6 bases and J dropped 2; count of bases not matched to a gene: 6. This CDR3 has 15 residues. Germline CDR1 SEHNR, CDR2 FQNEAQ (reference sequence).

This clonotype was picked up many times. The chain links TRBV12-3 or TRBV12-4 to TRBJ1-2; TRBD1 is a possible D gene (6 bases). The CDR3 is 14 amino acids. V lost 7 bases, J lost 4 bases, and 16 bases lay in between. For the CDR3, the DNA is TGTGCCAGCACTCACTCGGGGGCTGCCTATGGCTACACCTTC. Its translation is CASTHSGAAYGYTF.

This clonotype was seen only a few times. The V and J genes are TRBV19 and TRBJ1-2, with TRBD1 identical over 9 bases. The CDR3 length is 16 residues. Unmatched junction bases numbered 12, after V lost 6 bases and J lost 4 bases. In germline, CDR1 is LNHDA, CDR2 SQIVND (reference sequence). The CDR3 reads CASRKTGTGTSYGYTF. CDR3 DNA: TGTGCCAGTAGAAAAACCGGGACAGGGACGTCCTATGGCTACACCTTC.